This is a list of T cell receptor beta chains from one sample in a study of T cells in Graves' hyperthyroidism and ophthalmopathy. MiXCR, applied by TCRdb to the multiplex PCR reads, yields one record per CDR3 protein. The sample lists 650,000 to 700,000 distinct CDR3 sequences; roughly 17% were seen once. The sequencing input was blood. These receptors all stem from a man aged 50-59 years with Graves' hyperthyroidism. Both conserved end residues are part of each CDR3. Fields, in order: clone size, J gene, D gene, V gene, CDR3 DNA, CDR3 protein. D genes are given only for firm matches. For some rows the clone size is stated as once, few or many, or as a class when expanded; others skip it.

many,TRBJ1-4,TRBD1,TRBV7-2,TGTGCCAGCAGCTTATGGCCGGAGACAGGGGGCGAAAAACTGTTTTTT,CASSLWPETGGEKLFF
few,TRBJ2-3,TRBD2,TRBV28,TGTGCCAGCAGTCCCTCTTTAGCGGGAATAACAGATACGCAGTATTTT,CASSPSLAGITDTQYF
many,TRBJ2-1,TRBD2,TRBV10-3,TGTGCCATCAGTGAGCCTTGGACTAGCGGGAGTTCCTACAATGAGCAGTTCTTC,CAISEPWTSGSSYNEQFF
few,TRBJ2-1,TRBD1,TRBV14,TGTGCCAGCAGCCAAGGGCCCGGGACAGGGAGATACAATGAGCAGTTCTTC,CASSQGPGTGRYNEQFF
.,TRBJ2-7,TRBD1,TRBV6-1,TGTGCCAGCAGCCCAACCGGGACAGGAGGCTACGAGCAGTACTTC,CASSPTGTGGYEQYF
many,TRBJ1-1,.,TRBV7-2,TGTGCCAGCAGCTTACCGGGACGGGTGAACACTGAAGCTTTCTTT,CASSLPGRVNTEAFF
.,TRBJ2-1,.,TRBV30,TGTGCCTGGAGAAGTCCAGGGAAGGGGTGGTCCTACAATGAGCAGTTCTTC,CAWRSPGKGWSYNEQFF
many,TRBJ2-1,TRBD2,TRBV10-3,TGTGCCACCATGGGACTAGCGGGAGCCAATGAGCAGTTCTTC,CATMGLAGANEQFF
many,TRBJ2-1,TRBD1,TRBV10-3,TGTGCCATCAGCGAAACAGGGGCCCATGAGCAGTTCTTC,CAISETGAHEQFF
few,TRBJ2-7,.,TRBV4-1,TGCGCCAGCAGCACCCTGAGTAGCGGAAGGACCTACGAGCAGTACTTC,CASSTLSSGRTYEQYF
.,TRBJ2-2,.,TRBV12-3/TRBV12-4,TGTGCCAGCAGCGGCCTCCCAGGGAGGATGGGCGGGGAGCTGTTTTTT,CASSGLPGRMGGELFF
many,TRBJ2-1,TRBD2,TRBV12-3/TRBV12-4,TGTGCCAGCAGTTTCGAACCTAGCGGTAACGAGCAGTTCTTC,CASSFEPSGNEQFF
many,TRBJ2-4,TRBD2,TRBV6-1,TGTGCCAGCGGAAGGGGGACTAGCGGGTCTCTAGCCAAAAACATTCAGTACTTC,CASGRGTSGSLAKNIQYF
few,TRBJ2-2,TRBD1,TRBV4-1,TGCGCCAGCAGCCAAGGGGGACAGGCTGGGGCCGGGGAGCTGTTTTTT,CASSQGGQAGAGELFF
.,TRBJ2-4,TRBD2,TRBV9,TGTGCCAGCAGCGTAGCGGCGGGAGGGCCGGTCATTCAGTACTTC,CASSVAAGGPVIQYF
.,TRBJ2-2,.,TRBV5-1,TGCGCCAGCAGCGTCCGGGCCACCGGGGAGCTGTTTTTT,CASSVRATGELFF
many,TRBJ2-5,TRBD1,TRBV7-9,TGTGCCAGCAGCCCAAGGACAGGTTCTACCATTTGGGAGACCCAGTACTTC,CASSPRTGSTIWETQYF
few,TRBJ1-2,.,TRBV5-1,TGCGCCAGCAGCTTGGCGGTCAGGGCAGATGGCTACACCTTC,CASSLAVRADGYTF
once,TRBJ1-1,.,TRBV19,TGTGCCAGTAGTATAGATTTCGGGGCCGAAGCTTTCTTT,CASSIDFGAEAFF
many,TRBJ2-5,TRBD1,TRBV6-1,TGTGCCAGCAGAAGGACAGGACAAGAGACCCAGTACTTC,CASRRTGQETQYF
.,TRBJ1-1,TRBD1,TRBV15,TGTGCCACCAGCAATACGGGACAGGGGGACACTGAAGCTTTCTTT,CATSNTGQGDTEAFF
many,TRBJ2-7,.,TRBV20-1,TGCAGTGCTAGAGAATCAGGAATCCACGAGCAGTACTTC,CSARESGIHEQYF
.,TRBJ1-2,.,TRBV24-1,TGTGCCACCAGTGATTGGACAGAGGATGGCTACACCTTC,CATSDWTEDGYTF
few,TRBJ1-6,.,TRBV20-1,TGCAGTGCTAGATTTACAGGGCGGAATTCACCCCTCCACTTT,CSARFTGRNSPLHF
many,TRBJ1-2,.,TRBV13,TGTGCCAGCAGCCCACCGTCGACAGCAGCTAACTATGGCTACACCTTC,CASSPPSTAANYGYTF
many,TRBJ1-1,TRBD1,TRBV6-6,TGTGCCAGCAGTTACAGACAGGGTAGGACTGAAGCTTTCTTT,CASSYRQGRTEAFF
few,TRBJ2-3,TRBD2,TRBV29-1,TGCAGCGTTAGTGGGGCGTCTAGCGGATTATTAAGCACAGATACGCAGTATTTT,CSVSGASSGLLSTDTQYF
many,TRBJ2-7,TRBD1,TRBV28,TGTGCCAGCACCAGGGACAGGGGCTCCTACGAGCAGTACTTC,CASTRDRGSYEQYF
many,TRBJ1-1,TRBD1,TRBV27,TGTGCCAGCAGTCGACAGGGGGTTCGTAGGAACACTGAAGCTTTCTTT,CASSRQGVRRNTEAFF
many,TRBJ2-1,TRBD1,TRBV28,TGTGCCAGCAGGTTCACAGGGGGCAACTTCAATTTCAATGAGCAGTTCTTC,CASRFTGGNFNFNEQFF
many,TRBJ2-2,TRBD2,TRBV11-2,TGTGCCGCCTCGGGGGAGGGGCACACCGGGGAGCTGTTTTTT,CAASGEGHTGELFF
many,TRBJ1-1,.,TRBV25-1,TGTGCCAGCAGTGAATTGGACGGAAGGAACACTGAAGCTTTCTTT,CASSELDGRNTEAFF
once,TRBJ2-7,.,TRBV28,TGTGCCAGCAGTCAAGTACCCCGCAGCTACGAGCAGTACTTC,CASSQVPRSYEQYF
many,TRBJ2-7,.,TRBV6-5,TGTGCCAGCAGGGGGGGGGACACCGGCTCCTACGAGCAGTACTTC,CASRGGDTGSYEQYF
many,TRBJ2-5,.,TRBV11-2,TGTGCCAGCAGCTTAGATATCGGGAGAGAGACCCAGTACTTC,CASSLDIGRETQYF
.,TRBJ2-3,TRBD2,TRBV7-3,TGTGCCAGCAGCAAAAACCCGGGACTAGCGGGATCAGATACGCAGTATTTT,CASSKNPGLAGSDTQYF
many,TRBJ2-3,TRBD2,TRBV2,TGTGCCAGCACCGAAAGGCTAGCGGGAGTAGGGTTCGGGTATTTT,CASTERLAGVGFGYF
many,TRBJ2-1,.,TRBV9,TGTGCCAGCAGCACACTCCCGGACTGGAGCTCCTACAATGAGCAGTTCTTC,CASSTLPDWSSYNEQFF
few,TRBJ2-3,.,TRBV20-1,TGCAGTGCTAACATAATAGGACAGAACCTGGGGACAGATACGCAGTATTTT,CSANIIGQNLGTDTQYF
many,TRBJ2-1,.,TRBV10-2,TGCGCCAGCAGTGATCCATATGAGCAGTTCTTC,CASSDPYEQFF
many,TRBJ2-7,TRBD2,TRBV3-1,TGTGCCAGCAGCAGGACTAGCGGGAGTGTAACCTACGAGCAGTACTTC,CASSRTSGSVTYEQYF
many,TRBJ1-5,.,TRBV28,TGTGCCAGCCGGGATTCGGCAGGGGCCCAGCCCCAGCATTTT,CASRDSAGAQPQHF
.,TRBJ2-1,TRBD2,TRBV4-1,TGCGCCAGCAGCCAAGAAGTAATCCTAGCGGCGAGCTCCTACAATGAGCAGTTCTTC,CASSQEVILAASSYNEQFF
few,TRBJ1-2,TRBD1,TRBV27,TGTGCCAGCAGTTATCACAGGGGGAATGGCTACACCTTC,CASSYHRGNGYTF
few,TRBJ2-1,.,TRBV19,TGTGCCAGTAGTTGGCAGGACTACAATGAGCAGTTCTTC,CASSWQDYNEQFF
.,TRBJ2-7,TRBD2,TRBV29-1,TGCAGCGCTACTAGCGGGAGAAGCGAGCAGTACTTC,CSATSGRSEQYF
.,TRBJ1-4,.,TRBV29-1,TGCAGCGTGGGGGGTTTTAAACCCGGAGAAAAATTGTTTTTT,CSVGGFKPGEKLFF
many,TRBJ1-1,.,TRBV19,TGTGCCAGTAGTATCTGGGGACGGATGAACACTGAAGCTTTCTTT,CASSIWGRMNTEAFF
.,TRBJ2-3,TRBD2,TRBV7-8,TGTGCCAGCAGCTTAAGTTGGCTAGCGGGAGCCATTAGGGGCAGCCCAGATACGCAGTATTTT,CASSLSWLAGAIRGSPDTQYF
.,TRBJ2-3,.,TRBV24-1,TGTGCCACCAGTGATCGTCAGCGCACAGATACGCAGTATTTT,CATSDRQRTDTQYF
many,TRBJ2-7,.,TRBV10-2,TGCGCCAGTAGATCGGGGCGGGTAGGCTACGAGCAGTACTTC,CASRSGRVGYEQYF
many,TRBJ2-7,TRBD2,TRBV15,TGTGCCACCAGCAGAGATGGCGGGAGTAGTTCCTACGAGCAGTACTTC,CATSRDGGSSSYEQYF
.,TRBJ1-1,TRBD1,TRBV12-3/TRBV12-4,TGTGCCAGCAGTTATCCAACAGGGGTGAACACTGAAGCTTTCTTT,CASSYPTGVNTEAFF
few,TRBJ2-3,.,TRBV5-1,TGCGCCAGCAGCTTGGCCCGTGGGAGCACAGATACGCAGTATTTT,CASSLARGSTDTQYF
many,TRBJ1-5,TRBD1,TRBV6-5,TGTGCCAGCAGACCACAGGGGGCGGGAAATCAGCCCCAGCATTTT,CASRPQGAGNQPQHF
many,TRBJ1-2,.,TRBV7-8,TGTGCCAGCAGCTCTCGGGGCGGGATCGGCTGGGGCTACACCTTC,CASSSRGGIGWGYTF
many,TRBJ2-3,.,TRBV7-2,TGTGCCAGCAGCCTTCTTAGGGAGAAAACGCAGTATTTT,CASSLLREKTQYF
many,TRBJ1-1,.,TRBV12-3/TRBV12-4,TGTGCCAGCAGTCCAAACAGCGGACTCACTGAAGCTTTCTTT,CASSPNSGLTEAFF
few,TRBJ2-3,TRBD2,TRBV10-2,TGCGCCAGCAGTGAGTCTGGCGGGAGTGCCCCCCAGACAGATACGCAGTATTTT,CASSESGGSAPQTDTQYF